This record covers a single TCR beta chain. A single count supports this clone. The target of this receptor is not known. One base away there is no much larger clone; base qualities are not given. The CDR3 measures 16 amino acids from cysteine to phenylalanine. The entry retains the CDR3 DNA only, 48 bases that are in frame from base 1. According to the germline V gene, CDR1 reads KGHSH and CDR2 reads LQKENI. V loses 2 bases at its end and J loses 6 bases; junction bases beyond the gene matches: 7. The sample originates from a study of T cell responses to AZD1222 COVID-19 vaccine (TCRdb year 2021). A note on the overall study: Because spike-specific TCR depth and breadth did not differ between the two schedules, AZD1222 recipients who got a second dose at roughly 4 weeks were pooled with those who got a second dose at roughly 12 weeks. Enrollment into the trials was organized by age into subgroups of 18-55, 56-69 and 70-plus years, and those subgroups contained roughly 150, 30 and 60 TCR-sequenced participants, respectively. TCR sequencing covered 233 trial participants: around 210 given two doses of AZD1222 and around 26 given two doses of MenACWY control vaccine.

Overall results and qualifications from the work: Conclusions about previously exposed vaccinees are limited, since just five to seven AZD1222 recipients were seropositive for SARS-CoV-2 at baseline. Participants were mostly white British, with more females than males. The authors suggested clonal diversity may have been underestimated. No day 14 peak-response samples were available, so repertoires were characterized only after the peak T cell response. Spike-specific TCR breadth and depth rose significantly after two AZD1222 doses compared with day 0 and with MenACWY recipients. Reportedly, almost half of the unique spike-specific TCRs recognized epitopes lying outside the regions that are mutated in the B.1.351 and B.1.1.7 variants. Vaccine-associated CD4 TCRs spanned the whole spike protein, with dominant responses in regions 160-218 and 743-854. In the small 56-69-year group, the increase in depth fell short of significance, most likely because of low power.

The time point label corresponds to: baseline before first vaccination. Vaccinee samples were obtained from the UK trials COV001 and COV002, which included a single-blind randomized controlled phase 2/3 trial of AZD1222 (ChAdOx1 nCoV-19) in healthy adults. For TCRbeta chain sequencing, PBMC samples were collected from trial participants at day 0 and at day 28 after the second dose. The CDR3 regions of human TCRbeta chains were analyzed by immunosequencing. In the source study's methods: Repertoire TCRs were checked for matches against a reference library of SARS-CoV-2-specific TCRs that had been generated using the MIRA antigen-specificity platform. Breadth was defined as the fraction of unique TCRs that were SARS-CoV-2-associated, and depth was defined as the fraction of total T cells that were SARS-CoV-2-associated. Each spike-specific TCR was assigned to its reactive spike region and to a CD4 or CD8 class using the MIRA data. Log10-transformed breadth and depth values were compared by one-way ANOVA with Sidak's multiple comparisons tests. TCRdb provides this immuneACCESS table in a form limited to in-frame rearrangements. Some clones are lacking; in checked studies, under half of them reflect an unresolved V gene, and why the rest are absent is not known. D and trimming come from the DNA, and the V and J calls and clone size come from that table. The sample table records about 93,000 clones; approximately 83% of these occur just once. The biggest ten clones account for around 8.2% of the sample.

The V and J segments used are TRBV18 and TRBJ2-1, and TRBD2 matches 10 of the central bases. The material sequenced was peripheral blood, taken on day 0 of AZD1222 vaccination. This TCR derives from an adult in good health. The DNA reads TGTGCCAGCTCACCAGTCTCTCGGACTAGCGGCAATGAGCAGTTCTTC. The translation is CASSPVSRTSGNEQFF.